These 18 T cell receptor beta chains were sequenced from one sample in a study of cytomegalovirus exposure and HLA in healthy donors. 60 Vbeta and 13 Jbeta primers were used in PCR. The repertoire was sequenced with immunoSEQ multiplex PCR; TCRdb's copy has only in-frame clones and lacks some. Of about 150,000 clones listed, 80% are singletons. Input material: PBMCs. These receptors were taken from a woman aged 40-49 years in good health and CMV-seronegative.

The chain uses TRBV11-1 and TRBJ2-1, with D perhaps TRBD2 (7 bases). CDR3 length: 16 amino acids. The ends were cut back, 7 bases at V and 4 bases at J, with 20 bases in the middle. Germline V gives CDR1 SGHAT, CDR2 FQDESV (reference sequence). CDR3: CASKRARGGLYNEQFF. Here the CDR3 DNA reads TGTGCCAGCAAACGGGCGAGGGGGGGCCTTTACAATGAGCAGTTCTTC. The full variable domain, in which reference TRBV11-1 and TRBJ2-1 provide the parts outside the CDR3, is EAEVAQSPRYKITEKSQAVAFWCDPISGHATLYWYRQILGQGPELLVQFQDESVVDDSQLPKDRFSAERLKGVDSTLKIQPAELGDSAMYLCASKRARGGLYNEQFFGPGTRLTVL.

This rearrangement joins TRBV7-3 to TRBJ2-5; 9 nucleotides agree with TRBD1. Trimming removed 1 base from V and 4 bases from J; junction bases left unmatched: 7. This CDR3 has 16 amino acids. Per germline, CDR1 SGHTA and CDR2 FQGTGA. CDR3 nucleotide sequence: TGTGCCAGCAGCTTAAAAGGGGACAGGGCAGGAGAGACCCAGTACTTC. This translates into CASSLKGDRAGETQYF.

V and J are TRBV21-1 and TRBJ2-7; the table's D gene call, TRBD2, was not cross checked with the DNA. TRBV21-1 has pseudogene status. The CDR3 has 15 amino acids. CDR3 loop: CASSKRAQRAYEQYF. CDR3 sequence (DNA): TGTGCCAGCAGCAAAAGGGCCCAGAGGGCCTACGAGCAGTACTTC.

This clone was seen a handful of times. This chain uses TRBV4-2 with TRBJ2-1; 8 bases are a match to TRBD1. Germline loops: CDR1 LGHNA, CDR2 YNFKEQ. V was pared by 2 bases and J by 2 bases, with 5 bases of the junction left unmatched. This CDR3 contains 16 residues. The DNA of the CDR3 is TGTGCCAGCAGCCAAACCGGGACAGGTCCCTACAATGAGCAGTTCTTC. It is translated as CASSQTGTGPYNEQFF.

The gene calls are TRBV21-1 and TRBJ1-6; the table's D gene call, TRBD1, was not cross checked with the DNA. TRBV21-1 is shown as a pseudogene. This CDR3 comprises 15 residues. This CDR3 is CASSKGTGDNSPLHF. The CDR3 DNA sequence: TGTGCCAGCAGCAAAGGGACAGGGGATAATTCACCCCTCCACTTT.

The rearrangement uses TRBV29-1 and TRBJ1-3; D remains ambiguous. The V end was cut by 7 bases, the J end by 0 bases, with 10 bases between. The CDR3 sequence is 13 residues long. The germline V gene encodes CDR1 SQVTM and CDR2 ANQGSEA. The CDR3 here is CSALGVSGNTIYF. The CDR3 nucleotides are TGCAGCGCCCTAGGTGTCTCTGGAAACACCATATATTTT.

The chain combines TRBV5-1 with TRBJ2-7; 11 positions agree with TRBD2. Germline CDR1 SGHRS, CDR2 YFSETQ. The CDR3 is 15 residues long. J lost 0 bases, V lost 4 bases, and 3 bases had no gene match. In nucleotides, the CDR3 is TGCGCCAGCAGCGGGGGACTAGCGGACTCCTACGAGCAGTACTTC. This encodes CASSGGLADSYEQYF.

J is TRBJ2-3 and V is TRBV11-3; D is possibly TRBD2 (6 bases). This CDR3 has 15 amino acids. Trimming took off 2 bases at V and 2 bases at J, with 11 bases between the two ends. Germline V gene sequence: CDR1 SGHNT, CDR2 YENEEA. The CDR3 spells CASSLSPDYTDTQYF. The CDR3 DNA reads TGTGCCAGCAGCTTAAGTCCGGACTACACAGATACGCAGTATTTT.

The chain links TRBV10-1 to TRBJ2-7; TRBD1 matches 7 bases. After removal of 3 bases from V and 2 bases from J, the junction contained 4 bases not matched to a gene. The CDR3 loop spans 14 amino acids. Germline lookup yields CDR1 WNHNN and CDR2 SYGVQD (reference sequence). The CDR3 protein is CASSDDRDAYEQYF. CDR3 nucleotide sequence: TGCGCCAGCAGTGACGACAGGGACGCCTACGAGCAGTACTTC.

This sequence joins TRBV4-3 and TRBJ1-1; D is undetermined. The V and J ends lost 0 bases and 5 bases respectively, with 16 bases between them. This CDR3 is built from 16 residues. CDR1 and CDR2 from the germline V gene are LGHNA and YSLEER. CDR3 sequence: CASSQDPRGGMTEAFF. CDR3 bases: TGCGCCAGCAGCCAAGATCCGCGGGGTGGAATGACTGAAGCTTTCTTT.

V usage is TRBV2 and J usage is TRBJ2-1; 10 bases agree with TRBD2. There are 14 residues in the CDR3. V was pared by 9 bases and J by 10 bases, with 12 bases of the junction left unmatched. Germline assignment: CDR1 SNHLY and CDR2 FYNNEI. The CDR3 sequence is CARGRTSGPQEQFF. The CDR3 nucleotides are TGTGCCAGGGGGCGGACTAGCGGCCCCCAAGAGCAGTTCTTC.

CDR3 nucleotides: TGTGCCCCCGAGGCTAGCGGCTACAATGAGCAGTTCTTC. It specifies CAPEASGYNEQFF. The chain couples TRBV2 to TRBJ2-1; TRBD2 matches 7 bases. Germline CDR1 is SNHLY and CDR2 is FYNNEI. V was clipped by 11 bases and J by 3 bases; unmatched bases: 7. The CDR3 extends over 13 amino acids.

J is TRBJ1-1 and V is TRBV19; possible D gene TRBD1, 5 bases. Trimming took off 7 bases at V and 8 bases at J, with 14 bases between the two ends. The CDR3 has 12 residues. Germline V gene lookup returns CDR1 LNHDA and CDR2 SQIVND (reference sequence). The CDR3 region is CASIGARVEAFF. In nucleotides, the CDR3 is TGTGCCAGTATAGGCGCCAGGGTGGAAGCTTTCTTT. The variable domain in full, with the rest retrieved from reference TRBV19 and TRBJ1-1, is DGGITQSPKYLFRKEGQNVTLSCEQNLNHDAMYWYRQDPGQGLRLIYYSQIVNDFQKGDIAEGYSVSREKKESFPLTVTSAQKNPTAFYLCASIGARVEAFFGQGTRLTVV.

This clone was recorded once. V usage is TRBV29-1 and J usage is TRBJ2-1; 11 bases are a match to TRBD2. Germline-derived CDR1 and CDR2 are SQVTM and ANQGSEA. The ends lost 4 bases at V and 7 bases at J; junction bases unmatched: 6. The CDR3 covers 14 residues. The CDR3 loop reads CSVVSLAGGNEQFF. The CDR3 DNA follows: TGCAGCGTTGTAAGCCTAGCGGGGGGAAATGAGCAGTTCTTC.

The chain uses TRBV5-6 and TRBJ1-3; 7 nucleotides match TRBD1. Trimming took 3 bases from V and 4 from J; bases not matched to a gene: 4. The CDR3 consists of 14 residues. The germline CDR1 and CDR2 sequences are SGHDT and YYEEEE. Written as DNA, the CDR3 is TGTGCCAGCAGCTCACTACAGGGGGGAAACACCATATATTTT. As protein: CASSSLQGGNTIYF.

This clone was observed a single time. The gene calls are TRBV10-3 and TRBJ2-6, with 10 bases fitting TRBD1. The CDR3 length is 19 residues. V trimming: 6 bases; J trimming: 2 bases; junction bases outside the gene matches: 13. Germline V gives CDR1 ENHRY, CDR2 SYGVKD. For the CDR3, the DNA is TGTGCCATCAGCCTGAAGACCGGGACAGGGGAAACTGGGGCCAACGTCCTGACTTTC. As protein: CAISLKTGTGETGANVLTF.

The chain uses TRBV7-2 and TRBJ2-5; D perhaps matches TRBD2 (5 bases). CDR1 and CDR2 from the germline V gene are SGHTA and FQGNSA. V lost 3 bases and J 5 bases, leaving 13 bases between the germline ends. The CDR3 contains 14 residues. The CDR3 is CASSLDWAPETQYF. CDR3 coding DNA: TGTGCCAGCAGCTTGGACTGGGCCCCCGAGACCCAGTACTTC.

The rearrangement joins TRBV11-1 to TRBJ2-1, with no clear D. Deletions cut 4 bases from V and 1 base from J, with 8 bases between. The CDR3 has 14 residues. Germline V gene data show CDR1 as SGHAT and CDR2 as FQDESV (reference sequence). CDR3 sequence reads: CASSSGLSYNEQFF. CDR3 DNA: TGTGCCAGCAGCTCTGGGCTATCCTACAATGAGCAGTTCTTC. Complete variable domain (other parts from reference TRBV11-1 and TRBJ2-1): EAEVAQSPRYKITEKSQAVAFWCDPISGHATLYWYRQILGQGPELLVQFQDESVVDDSQLPKDRFSAERLKGVDSTLKIQPAELGDSAMYLCASSSGLSYNEQFFGPGTRLTVL.